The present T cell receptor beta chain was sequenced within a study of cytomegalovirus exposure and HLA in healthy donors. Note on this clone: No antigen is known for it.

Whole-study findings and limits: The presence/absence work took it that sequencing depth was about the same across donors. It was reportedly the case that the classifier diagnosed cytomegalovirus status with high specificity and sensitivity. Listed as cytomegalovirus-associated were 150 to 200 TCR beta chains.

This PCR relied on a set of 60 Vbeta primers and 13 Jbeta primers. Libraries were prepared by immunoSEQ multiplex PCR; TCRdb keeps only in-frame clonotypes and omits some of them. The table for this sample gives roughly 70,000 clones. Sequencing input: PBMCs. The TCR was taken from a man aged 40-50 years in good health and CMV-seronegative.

For the CDR3, the DNA is TGTGCCAGCAGCTCCGGGACTAGCGGCTCCTACGAGCAGTACTTC. This gives the protein CASSSGTSGSYEQYF. This chain connects TRBV14 to TRBJ2-7; 11 nucleotides line up with TRBD2. J was trimmed by 0 bases and V by 5 bases; bases with no gene match: 3. From germline, CDR1 is SGHDN and CDR2 FVKESK. The CDR3 is 15 amino acids.